This T cell receptor beta chain was recovered during a study of tumor-infiltrating lymphocytes in primary liver carcinoma. Study summary: The neoplasms were of stage T1-T3 N0M0, with dimensions of about 4.2 to 10 cm across. Sample yields of productive TCRbeta reads, ranging from roughly 3.65 to 7.5 million, were similar across tissue types.

Unsorted bulk tissue (roughly 20-34 mg) underwent RNA and DNA co-extraction. Donors were untreated and chronically infected with HBV. Germline V CDR1 and CDR2: DFQATT, SNEGSKA (reference sequence). V shed 5 bases and J 9 bases; nucleotides not matched to a gene: 15. The CDR3 totals 14 residues. This clonotype was seen more than once but under ten times. The researchers produced TCR beta cDNA from approximately 0.45 ug total RNA with a constant-region primer. It was through three nested multiplex PCR rounds of slightly modified ARM-PCR that TCR beta libraries arose. Researchers ran the first two PCR rounds for roughly 10 cycles each with TRBV1-TRBV30 forward primers and a C-beta reverse primer. MiXCR, run by TCRdb on the multiplex PCR reads, gives a single entry per CDR3 protein. The sample holds 100,000 to 120,000 distinct CDR3 sequences; roughly 80% are singletons and the top ten take more than 15%.

The sequencing input was liver tumor tissue from sampling region 3. Subset described: tumor region T3, left-lateral pole. J is TRBJ2-7 and V is TRBV20-1; TRBD2 aligns across 8 bases. The clonotype originates from a man aged 35 to 55 with primary liver carcinoma and hepatitis B virus infection. CDR3 nucleotide sequence: TGCAGTGCTCTACTACTAGCGGAGTCGGGGAGGCAGTACTTC. It encodes CSALLLAESGRQYF.